One sample yielded the 19 T cell receptor beta chains listed below, sequenced in a study of shared clonotypes between healthy human individuals. The table came from immunoSEQ multiplex PCR; TCRdb's copy has only in-frame clones and leaves some out. The table has 950,000 to 1,100,000 clones, approximately 68% seen once. Source material: memory CD4+ T cells sorted from blood. The subset denotes: CD45RA-negative fraction. These receptors came from a man younger than 35 in good health.

With respect to this clone: A much larger clone sits a single nucleotide away, making a read error possible. The CDR3 nucleotides are TGTGCCAGCAGCCCCGGGACAGTCCATGGCTACACCTTC. It yields the protein CASSPGTVHGYTF. The chain couples TRBV7-3 to TRBJ1-2; 7 nucleotides match TRBD1. V dropped 5 bases and J dropped 6; count of bases not matched to a gene: 6. Germline lookup yields CDR1 SGHTA and CDR2 FQGTGA. The CDR3 has 13 amino acids.

This clone turned up a few times. The chain is built from TRBV5-1 and TRBJ1-5, with 7 bases aligning to TRBD1. V dropped 4 bases and J dropped 2; count of bases not matched to a gene: 9. The CDR3 runs to 16 residues. The germline gives CDR1 SGHRS, CDR2 YFSETQ. The CDR3 region has the DNA TGCGCCAGCAGCCCCAGCGGGACAGAGGGCAATCAGCCCCAGCATTTT. Its protein product is CASSPSGTEGNQPQHF.

This clone was seen ten or more times. J is TRBJ2-3 and V is TRBV10-1; the match to TRBD2 covers 12 bases. CDR1 is WNHNN and CDR2 is SYGVQD in the germline V gene (reference sequence). Trimming took 6 bases from V and 5 from J; bases not matched to a gene: 6. This CDR3 is built from 15 residues. This CDR3 reads CASRAGTSGLDTQYF. The CDR3 DNA reads TGCGCCAGCAGGGCCGGGACTAGCGGGTTAGATACGCAGTATTTT.

This clone showed up just a few times. A read error may produce the germline difference seen at one junction end. This sequence joins TRBV6-5 and TRBJ2-7; possible D gene TRBD1, 7 bases. Germline V gives CDR1 MNHEY, CDR2 SVGAGI. The CDR3 spans 14 residues. The CDR3 here is CASKGPGGKYEQYF. DNA for the CDR3: TGTGCGAGCAAGGGTCCAGGGGGGAAGTACGAGCAGTACTTC.

V usage is TRBV5-1 and J usage is TRBJ1-2, with a tentative D call TRBD1 (5 bases). Germline V gene lookup returns CDR1 SGHRS and CDR2 YFSETQ. This CDR3 has 15 amino acids. Trimming stripped 0 bases from V and 5 bases from J, with 14 bases between. CDR3 DNA: TGCGCCAGCAGCTTGGGTGGGACGGAGATATATGGCTACACCTTC. Amino acids: CASSLGGTEIYGYTF.

The chain uses TRBV6-1 and TRBJ1-3; D may be TRBD1 (6 bases). The V gene lost 8 bases and the J gene lost 0 bases, with 11 bases spanning the gap. The CDR3 consists of 14 residues. Germline CDR1 is MNHNS and CDR2 is SASEGT. The CDR3 DNA is TGTGCCAGCGGGACATACGACTCTGGAAACACCATATATTTT. Residues: CASGTYDSGNTIYF.

This clone was counted only a few times. The chain recombines TRBV7-2 with TRBJ2-3, with TRBD2 matching 7 bases. This CDR3 comprises 16 residues. J gave up 4 bases and V 0 bases, and 7 bases lay outside the gene matches. The germline V gene encodes CDR1 SGHTA and CDR2 FQGNSA. CDR3 sequence: CASSLAGSGLSDTQYF. The CDR3 region has the DNA TGTGCCAGCAGCTTAGCTGGTAGCGGGTTGTCAGATACGCAGTATTTT.

In regard to this clone: At the DNA level, this CDR3 is encoded by other sequences in the same sample as well. The CDR3 DNA reads as TGTGCCTGGAGTAAAGGGACGGATCAGCCCCAGCATTTT. This sequence encodes CAWSKGTDQPQHF. This chain links TRBV30 with TRBJ1-5, with D possibly TRBD1 on 5 matching bases. This CDR3 comprises 13 residues. Looked up from germline, CDR1 is GTSNPN and CDR2 is SVGIG (reference sequence). Between the trimmed V and J ends, which lost 2 bases and 5 bases, there was a span of 10 bases.

The chain has TRBV11-1 and TRBJ2-5, with D perhaps matching TRBD1 (5 bases). With the DNA end fitting TRBJ2-7 better, the J assignment may be wrong. The CDR3 sequence is 13 residues long. In germline, CDR1 is SGHAT, CDR2 FQDESV (reference sequence). The CDR3 DNA reads as TGTGCCAGCAGTCGTTACAAGCAGGGCGAGCAGTACTTC. Its protein is CASSRYKQGEQYF.

The chain has TRBV7-3 and TRBJ2-7; 8 nucleotides align to TRBD1. V shed 5 bases, J shed 0 bases, and the junction held 9 bases outside the gene matches. CDR1 and CDR2 from the germline V gene are SGHTA and FQGTGA. The CDR3 covers 16 residues. This CDR3 reads CASSLGAGTGSYEQYF. DNA of the CDR3: TGTGCCAGCAGCCTGGGAGCCGGGACAGGCTCCTACGAGCAGTACTTC. The full variable domain, its missing parts supplied by reference TRBV7-3 and TRBJ2-7, is GAGVSQTPSNKVTEKGKYVELRCDPISGHTALYWYRQSLGQGPEFLIYFQGTGAADDSGLPNDRFFAVRPEGSVSTLKIQRTERGDSAVYLCASSLGAGTGSYEQYFGPGTRLTVT.

V is TRBV6-1 and J is TRBJ1-2; 10 bases are a match to TRBD1. This CDR3 is built from 12 residues. Germline lookup yields CDR1 MNHNS and CDR2 SASEGT. The V gene end was trimmed by 3 bases and the J gene end by 9 bases; junction bases not matched to a gene: 1. CDR3 nucleotides: TGTGCCAGCAGTGAGGGACAGGGGAGCTACACCTTC. Translation gives CASSEGQGSYTF.

This chain joins TRBV29-1 and TRBJ2-1; weak D call: TRBD1 (5 bases). Germline V gene data show CDR1 as SQVTM and CDR2 as ANQGSEA. V was cut by 1 base and J by 5 bases, with 21 bases left in between. The CDR3 runs 17 residues. CDR3 protein: CSVEVWESLKGNNEQFF. The CDR3 region has the DNA TGCAGCGTTGAAGTATGGGAATCCCTCAAGGGGAACAATGAGCAGTTCTTC.

As regards this clone: The same CDR3 is also encoded by other DNA sequences in this sample. The CDR3 bases are TGTGCCAGCAGCCAGGGACTAGCGGGTACCGGGGAGCTGTTTTTT. Amino acids: CASSQGLAGTGELFF. This chain connects TRBV11-2 to TRBJ2-2; 12 bases map to TRBD2. Germline V gene data show CDR1 as SGHAT and CDR2 as FQNNGV. The CDR3 loop spans 15 amino acids. V lost 5 bases to trimming and J lost 5 bases; unmatched junction nucleotides: 3.

This clone was observed a single time. This chain links TRBV30 with TRBJ1-3; the D gene is possibly TRBD1 (5 bases). Germline-derived CDR1 and CDR2 are GTSNPN and SVGIG (reference sequence). This CDR3 region has 14 residues. V gave up 3 bases and J gave up 1 base, with 10 bases separating them. CDR3 DNA sequence: TGTGCCTGGAGGAATGGGGGGTCTGGAAACACCATATATTTT. Amino acid sequence: CAWRNGGSGNTIYF.

The chain links TRBV5-4 to TRBJ2-7, with D hard to call. Germline CDR1 is SGHNT and CDR2 is YYREEE (reference sequence). V was cut by 0 bases and J by 0 bases, with 10 bases left in between. CDR3 length: 15 residues. This chain's CDR3 is CASSLDPLSSYEQYF. The CDR3 nucleotides read TGTGCCAGCAGCTTGGATCCTTTAAGCTCCTACGAGCAGTACTTC.

This chain connects TRBV5-8 to TRBJ2-1; D might be TRBD2 (6 bases). Per the germline V gene, CDR1 is SGHTS and CDR2 is YDEGEE. V lost 5 bases and J 4 bases, leaving 7 bases between the germline ends. The CDR3 length is 12 residues. The chain's CDR3 is CASRGGYNEQFF. The CDR3 DNA is TGTGCCAGCAGGGGGGGTTACAATGAGCAGTTCTTC.

The chain is built from TRBV21-1 and TRBJ1-5; the table's D gene call, TRBD1, was not cross checked with the DNA. TRBV21-1 is a pseudogene locus. This CDR3 is 16 amino acids long. The CDR3 DNA follows: TGTGCCAGCAGCCTAGTCACCGGGACAGGCAATCAGCCCCAGCATTTT. Encoded protein: CASSLVTGTGNQPQHF.

This sequence joins TRBV5-1 and TRBJ1-1; unclear D gene. Germline V CDR1 and CDR2: SGHRS, YFSETQ. The CDR3 sequence is 15 residues long. Deletions cut 1 base from V and 4 bases from J, with 14 bases between. CDR3: CASSLLPRSFTEAFF. CDR3 nucleotides: TGCGCCAGCAGCTTGTTACCCAGGTCCTTCACTGAAGCTTTCTTT.

CDR3 region: CASSGNKGGELFF. The CDR3 nucleotides are TGTGCCAGCAGTGGAAACAAGGGCGGGGAGCTGTTTTTT. V and J are TRBV6-1 and TRBJ2-2, with D hard to call. V lost 4 bases, J lost 7 bases, and 10 bases lay in between. Looked up from germline, CDR1 is MNHNS and CDR2 is SASEGT. The CDR3 has 13 amino acids.